This TCR beta chain derives from a study of radiation and T cells in renal cell carcinoma (TCRdb year 2020). Background on the whole study: The samples were drawn from a clinical trial, where primary renal cell carcinomas were treated with 15 Gy of stereotactic body radiation therapy and then removed by nephrectomy 4 weeks afterward. In total, roughly 52 samples, comprising 26 tumors and roughly 27 peripheral blood samples, were subjected to TCR beta sequencing. Across all 50 or so samples, several million unique CDR3 nucleotide sequences, encoding about 2,700,000 unique CDR3 amino acid sequences, were identified. The study at large found these results: With a single-armed trial design, the study had no way to address how radiation dose or scheduling affects the TCR repertoire. Changes in the blood repertoire were not tracked past 4 weeks after treatment. Because no pretreatment tumor biopsies were available, whether clonotypes were present in the tumor at baseline could not be determined. An increase in top tumor clonotypes in blood was observed from baseline to 2 weeks post-radiation, followed by contraction by 4 weeks, which was taken to suggest transient expansion of tumor-resident clones.

The time point label, read with the paper, signifies: baseline pretreatment blood. The treatment or condition tag for this specimen amounts to: 15 Gy SBRT to primary tumor, nephrectomy 4 weeks later. To track tumor-enriched clonotypes, serial peripheral blood was sampled from radiation-treated patients at baseline and at 2 weeks and 4 weeks after SBRT. All patients had renal cell carcinoma with clear cell pathology. Genomic DNA for TCR sequencing was prepared using the QIAamp DNA Blood Mini Kit (Qiagen). Only samples passing all quality control checks were included in the analyses. As regards this clone: The antigen this receptor binds is unknown. It has no much larger one-base neighbor in the sample; base qualities were not kept.

Following the manufacturer's recommendations, the immunoSEQ kit was used to generate TCR beta libraries from genomic DNA. To prepare the libraries, a first multiplex PCR with proprietary primers was run, followed by a second PCR that added unique barcodes, and a bead cleanup was done after each round. Each sample batch included a kit-provided positive control reaction and a negative control reaction. The final libraries were assessed on an Agilent 4200 TapeStation D1000 ScreenTape, pooled by volume, and quantified by qPCR. Sequencing was performed on an Illumina NextSeq500 using a MidOutput 150-cycle cartridge, with 156 Read1 cycles, 15 Index1 cycles, and the kit custom primers. The pooled library was loaded at 1.0 pM with roughly 19% PhiX control spiked in. In the source study's methods: Vendor-processed data were analyzed in R, and a clonotype was defined as all T cells sharing the same CDR3 nucleotide sequence. For clone abundance analyses, frequencies were normalized to the 10,000 most abundant clones per sample. Public T cell clones, which averaged fewer than five per sample, were excluded before analysis. Tumor-enriched clonotypes and baseline blood-enriched clonotypes were defined as those with an abundance difference of at least 32-fold between compartments. A beta-binomial differential abundance model was applied to find clonotypes that expanded or contracted between blood time points. The Baroni-Urbani and Buser coefficient was used to measure tumor-blood repertoire similarity, and groups were compared with two-tailed Wilcoxon tests in R. Not all clones reach the TCRdb copy of this immuneACCESS table, which keeps in-frame sequences only. Checked studies attribute under half of the gap to unresolved V genes and leave the rest unexplained. Clone size and V and J calls were adopted from that table, with D and trimming inferred from the DNA. In this sample the table shows 140,000 to 150,000 clones, around 90% of which occur a single time. Approximately 4% of the sample comes from the top ten.

In the germline V gene, CDR1 corresponds to MDHEN and CDR2 to SYDVKM. The junction shows trimming of 2 bases on V and 7 bases on J, plus 18 bases between the germline ends. The cysteine opens and the phenylalanine closes a CDR3 of 16 amino acids. Only the CDR3 DNA stays, 48 bases, in frame from base 1. Here the sequenced sample was blood, taken from a patient whose treatment included radiotherapy and nephrectomy. The sequence was collected from a woman in her 70s with renal cell carcinoma. Recombination linked TRBV28 to TRBJ1-5; the D gene is possibly TRBD1, with 5 bases matching. The CDR3 sequence is CASSLDRGGNNQPQHF. The bases are TGTGCCAGCAGTTTAGATCGTGGGGGAAATAACCAGCCCCAGCATTTT. Here the CDR3 is joined to the reference TRBV28 and TRBJ1-5 genes, and the full variable domain is: DVKVTQSSRYLVKRTGEKVFLECVQDMDHENMFWYRQDPGLGLRLIYFSYDVKMKEKGDIPEGYSVSREKKERFSLILESASTNQTSMYLCASSLDRGGNNQPQHFGDGTRLSIL.